A single sample gave rise to the 8 T cell receptor beta chains below, sequenced in a study of T cells of healthy individuals. One entry per CDR3 protein, called by TCRdb with MiXCR from the 5' RACE reads. The repertoire has tens of thousands of distinct CDR3 sequences, 15% to 20% of them found once; the top ten carry about 4.7%. Source of these receptors: a human donor in good health.

Comments on this clonotype: The junction departs from the called germline gene at one end, perhaps through a read error. This chain uses TRBV4-2 with TRBJ1-3; D might be TRBD1 (6 bases). The germline V gene has CDR1 LGHNA and CDR2 YNFKEQ. CDR3 length: 12 residues. As DNA, the CDR3 is TGTGCCAGCAGCCAAGGGGATCGGACAGAGAATTTT. Translating gives CASSQGDRTENF.

This clonotype was seen ten or more times. The chain carries TRBV4-3 and TRBJ2-4; TRBD2 agrees at 11 bases. This CDR3 has 15 residues. CDR1 and CDR2 from the germline V gene are LGHNA and YSLEER. Trimming at V came to 2 bases and at J to 9 bases, leaving 6 bases not matched to a gene. CDR3 nucleotide sequence: TGCGCCAGCAGCCAAACTAGCGGGAGCATCGGCATTCAGTACTTC. The encoded protein is CASSQTSGSIGIQYF.

This clonotype came up many times. The V and J genes are TRBV5-1 and TRBJ2-7; D remains ambiguous. Germline CDR1 is SGHRS and CDR2 is YFSETQ. CDR3 size: 13 residues. Deletions cut 4 bases from V and 3 bases from J, with 11 bases between. The CDR3 DNA is TGCGCCAGCAGCGTGGATCTGCACTACGAGCAGTACTTC. Translating gives CASSVDLHYEQYF.

Ten or more counts support this clonotype. The chain joins TRBV12-3 or TRBV12-4 to TRBJ1-1; the D is unclear. CDR3 length: 14 residues. Trimming cost V 5 bases and J 2 bases, with 12 bases left between them. The CDR3 spells CASSPLSINTEAFF. In DNA, the CDR3 is TGTGCCAGCAGTCCTCTGAGCATTAACACTGAAGCTTTCTTT.

The table lists this clonotype with many counts. This sequence joins TRBV9 and TRBJ1-4; D not certain. V dropped 0 bases and J dropped 0 bases, with 9 bases sitting between them. Per the germline V gene, CDR1 is SGDLS and CDR2 is YYNGEE. CDR3 length: 16 amino acids. CDR3 in amino acids: CASSVDGKPTNEKLFF. CDR3 bases: TGTGCCAGCAGCGTAGATGGAAAGCCAACTAATGAAAAACTGTTTTTT. The full variable domain, rest sourced from reference TRBV9 and TRBJ1-4, is DSGVTQTPKHLITATGQRVTLRCSPRSGDLSVYWYQQSLDQGLQFLIQYYNGEERAKGNILERFSAQQFPDLHSELNLSSLELGDSALYFCASSVDGKPTNEKLFFGSGTQLSVL.

CDR3 residues: CASSSTGVRETQYF. The CDR3 coding sequence is TGTGCCAGCAGTTCGACAGGGGTCCGGGAGACCCAGTACTTC. The rearrangement uses TRBV12-3 or TRBV12-4 and TRBJ2-5; TRBD1 aligns across 8 bases. The CDR3 extends over 14 amino acids. With V trimmed by 4 bases and J by 5 bases, 6 bases remained unmatched.

This clonotype was observed at least ten times. This chain joins TRBV7-9 and TRBJ1-5; tentatively, D is TRBD1 (6 bases). Per the germline V gene, CDR1 is SEHNR and CDR2 is FQNEAQ (reference sequence). The CDR3 runs to 14 residues. Trimming cost V 4 bases and J 6 bases, with 13 bases left between them. Written as DNA, the CDR3 is TGTGCCAGCAGCTCAGGGGTAGGGGGTCAGCCCCAGCATTTT. This translates into CASSSGVGGQPQHF.

This clonotype was recorded many times. The J gene is TRBJ2-2, the V gene TRBV7-9; D may be TRBD1 (5 bases). Trimming took off 1 base at V and 3 bases at J, with 6 bases between the two ends. The length of the CDR3 is 14 residues. Germline CDR1 and CDR2: SEHNR and FQNEAQ (reference sequence). CDR3: CASSLGQHTGELFF. The CDR3 DNA sequence: TGTGCCAGCAGCTTAGGACAGCACACCGGGGAGCTGTTTTTT.